This TCR beta chain originates from a study of T cell repertoires in cytomegalovirus infection. On this clonotype: No antigen is known for it.

Germline lookup yields CDR1 SNHLY and CDR2 FYNNEI. The CDR3 loop spans 12 amino acids. After removal of 1 base from V and 13 bases from J, the junction contained 2 bases not matched to a gene. TCRdb recomputed calls from the reads with MiXCR, one row per CDR3 protein. Altogether some 350,000 distinct CDR3 sequences are present, around 29% being singletons, with the ten largest covering 15% to 20%. The sequence was obtained from a human donor in good health (CMV status not recorded). Some clones in this sample may be carry-over from other donors' samples. This chain joins TRBV2 and TRBJ2-1; 9 bases align to TRBD2. The sample in question was cultured PBMCs, obtained from culture after CMV antigen stimulation. In DNA form, the CDR3 reads TGTGCCAGCAGTGAAGAGCGGGAGGCCCAGTTCTTC. This gives the protein CASSEEREAQFF.